The 7 T cell receptor beta chains presented below share a single source sample, sequenced in a study of response to subunit inactivated influenza vaccine. TCRdb called the RT-PCR reads again in MiXCR, with one record for every CDR3 protein. This table holds over 400,000 distinct CDR3 sequences, approximately 10% found once. The sequenced sample was PBMCs from blood, obtained 35 to 45 days after vaccination. The source of these receptors is a man aged 50-59 years who received an inactivated influenza vaccine.

The rearrangement uses TRBV7-9 and TRBJ2-2; perhaps D is TRBD1 or TRBD2 (5 bases each). CDR1 and CDR2 (germline): SEHNR, FQNEAQ (reference sequence). There are 14 residues in the CDR3. The V end was cut by 3 bases, the J end by 4 bases, with 9 bases between. The CDR3 sequence: CASSFPGTTGELFF. CDR3 DNA sequence: TGTGCCAGCAGCTTCCCAGGGACCACCGGGGAGCTGTTTTTT.

This clonotype has only a few counts. The V gene is TRBV7-9, the J gene TRBJ2-7; perhaps TRBD2 as D (6 bases). Trimming cost V 5 bases and J 7 bases, with 18 bases left between them. Per germline, CDR1 SEHNR and CDR2 FQNEAQ (reference sequence). The CDR3 is made up of 14 amino acids. CDR3 sequence reads: CASSPTYTGDEQYF. CDR3 bases: TGTGCCAGCAGCCCCACATACACGGGGGATGAGCAGTACTTC.

The chain joins TRBV18 to TRBJ2-7, with 9 bases lining up with TRBD1. Germline V gene sequence: CDR1 KGHSH, CDR2 LQKENI. With 0 bases clipped from V and 6 bases from J, the junction kept 6 bases outside the gene matches. The CDR3 is made up of 15 amino acids. CDR3 amino acids: CASSPPGQGSGEQYF. In DNA form, the CDR3 reads TGTGCCAGCTCACCACCGGGACAGGGTTCGGGCGAGCAGTACTTC.

The chain joins TRBV9 to TRBJ1-6; no firm D call. Germline lookup yields CDR1 SGDLS and CDR2 YYNGEE. V gave up 4 bases and J gave up 7 bases, with 15 bases separating them. The CDR3 loop spans 15 amino acids. The CDR3 region has the DNA TGTGCCAGCAGCTCAAAGACCGAGTCAAATTCACCCCTCCACTTT. Its translation is CASSSKTESNSPLHF.

The CDR3 loop reads CASSYGRGSYEQYF. CDR3 sequence (DNA): TGTGCCAGCAGTTACGGTAGGGGGTCCTACGAGCAGTACTTC. J is TRBJ2-7 and V is TRBV27; possibly TRBD1 for D (6 bases). The CDR3 consists of 14 residues. Germline values: CDR1 MNHEY, CDR2 SMNVEV (reference sequence). The V and J ends lost 4 bases and 1 base respectively, with 11 bases between them.

This clonotype appeared a few times. The chain is built from TRBV28 and TRBJ2-1; TRBD2 aligns across 9 bases. The CDR3 covers 19 residues. V lost 2 bases and J lost 0; bases outside the gene matches: 11. CDR1 MDHEN and CDR2 SYDVKM come from the germline V gene. CDR3 in amino acids: CASSLVSGGFPGSYNEQFF. For the CDR3, the DNA is TGTGCCAGCAGTTTAGTGAGCGGGGGGTTCCCTGGCTCCTACAATGAGCAGTTCTTC.

This clonotype was seen many times. This chain connects TRBV10-3 to TRBJ2-7; D possibly corresponds to TRBD2 (5 bases). The length of the CDR3 is 13 residues. Trimming removed 10 bases from V and 4 bases from J, with 17 bases in between. Germline V lookup: CDR1 ENHRY, CDR2 SYGVKD. This CDR3 is CASGRADTYEQYF. The CDR3 bases are TGTGCCAGTGGGCGGGCAGACACTTACGAGCAGTACTTC.